Below are 13 T cell receptor beta chains sequenced from a single sample in a study of post-analysis software for immune sequencing data. The antigens these receptors bind are not known. General study points: Five or six TRBV segments, including TRBV5-6, TRBV5-1 and TRBV20-1, were more frequent in patients than controls.

Carried by the TCR beta cDNA libraries were unique molecular identifiers. TCRdb re-called the PCR reads with MiXCR, one entry per CDR3 protein. The repertoire holds hundreds of thousands of distinct CDR3 sequences, with 44% as singletons. The sample was blood. The receptor source for this set is a girl aged 10 to 17 with multiple sclerosis.

The chain uses TRBV20-1 and TRBJ1-2; tentative D call: TRBD1 (6 bases). The CDR3 has 12 residues. CDR1 DFQATT and CDR2 SNEGSKA come from the germline V gene (reference sequence). V was pared by 5 bases and J by 5 bases, with 12 bases between. The CDR3 sequence: CSAWDTVYGYTF. The CDR3 DNA sequence: TGCAGTGCTTGGGACACCGTTTATGGCTACACCTTC.

This chain joins TRBV5-1 and TRBJ1-5; D is unresolved. The V gene lost 0 bases and the J gene lost 2 bases, with 6 bases spanning the gap. CDR1 is SGHRS and CDR2 is YFSETQ in the germline V gene. The length of the CDR3 is 14 residues. The CDR3 here is CASSLDLGNQPQHF. In DNA form, the CDR3 reads TGCGCCAGCAGCTTGGACCTGGGCAATCAGCCCCAGCATTTT.

This chain joins TRBV2 and TRBJ2-5; TRBD1 might be the D (5 bases). The J call may be in error: the DNA end matches TRBJ2-7 better. There are 12 residues in the CDR3. CDR1 and CDR2 from the germline V gene are SNHLY and FYNNEI. The chain's CDR3 is CASYRISYEQYF. The CDR3 DNA follows: TGTGCCAGCTACAGGATCTCCTACGAGCAGTACTTC.

CDR3 sequence: CASGQGDNYGYTF. CDR3 nucleotide sequence: TGCGCCAGTGGACAGGGAGATAACTATGGCTACACCTTC. This chain links TRBV5-1 with TRBJ1-2, with TRBD1 identical over 8 bases. V gave up 8 bases and J gave up 1 base; unmatched junction bases: 4. The CDR3 runs 13 residues. The germline gives CDR1 SGHRS, CDR2 YFSETQ. Using reference TRBV5-1 and TRBJ1-2 for the parts outside the CDR3, the full variable domain is KAGVTQTPRYLIKTRGQQVTLSCSPISGHRSVSWYQQTPGQGLQFLFEYFSETQRNKGNFPGRFSGRQFSNSRSEMNVSTLELGDSALYLCASGQGDNYGYTFGSGTRLTVV.

This clonotype has a single count. The chain uses TRBV20-1 and TRBJ2-7; D is uncertain. Germline values: CDR1 DFQATT, CDR2 SNEGSKA (reference sequence). V was cut by 5 bases and J by 7 bases, with 12 bases left in between. This CDR3 comprises 11 residues. The CDR3 coding sequence is TGCAGTGCTCTGACTTTCAATGAGCAGTACTTC. It encodes CSALTFNEQYF.

Only a few counts were recorded for this clonotype. V is TRBV30 and J is TRBJ1-2, with D tentatively TRBD1 (6 bases). CDR1 is GTSNPN, CDR2 SVGIG, per germline (reference sequence). There are 12 residues in the CDR3. V was cut by 5 bases and J by 6 bases, with 13 bases left in between. CDR3 loop: CAWAGAGNGYTF. CDR3 DNA: TGTGCCTGGGCAGGGGCGGGTAATGGCTACACCTTC.

The chain uses TRBV3-1 and TRBJ1-6; TRBD1 matches 7 bases. This CDR3 has 17 residues. CDR1 is LGHDT, CDR2 YNNKEL, per germline (reference sequence). The J segment lost 11 bases and the V segment lost 4 bases, leaving 17 bases of the junction unmatched. The CDR3 DNA reads TGTGCCAGCAGCCGCACCACAGGGGCCCATAATTTCACACCCCTCCACTTT. It translates to CASSRTTGAHNFTPLHF.

V and J are TRBV5-1 and TRBJ2-7; 11 bases are shared with TRBD1. Germline CDR1 reads SGHRS; CDR2 reads YFSETQ. Trimming took 2 bases from V and 3 from J; bases not matched to a gene: 19. The CDR3 length is 20 residues. The chain's CDR3 is CASSFGSGRTGGSSRYEQYF. The CDR3 nucleotides are TGCGCCAGCAGCTTTGGGTCGGGGAGGACAGGGGGCAGCTCGCGCTACGAGCAGTACTTC.

The chain combines TRBV10-3 with TRBJ1-2; D is possibly TRBD1 (5 bases). The CDR3 runs to 14 residues. Looked up from germline, CDR1 is ENHRY and CDR2 is SYGVKD. V shed 0 bases and J shed 6 bases, with 11 bases lying between them. The CDR3 sequence: CAISESEGLHGYTF. The CDR3 DNA is TGTGCCATCAGTGAGTCGGAGGGACTCCATGGCTACACCTTC.

This chain links TRBV5-6 with TRBJ1-5; D is possibly TRBD1 (5 bases). Germline assignment: CDR1 SGHDT and CDR2 YYEEEE. V was shortened by 4 bases and J by 2 bases, with 19 bases between the two germline ends. This CDR3 is built from 17 residues. CDR3 residues: CASSLGPLQSGNQPQHF. The CDR3 nucleotides read TGTGCCAGCAGCCTGGGACCGCTCCAATCGGGCAATCAGCCCCAGCATTTT.

This clonotype appeared a few times. V usage is TRBV9 and J usage is TRBJ2-7, with 11 bases matching TRBD1. This CDR3 has 14 residues. With 0 bases clipped from V and 7 bases from J, the junction kept 3 bases outside the gene matches. CDR1 and CDR2 (germline): SGDLS, YYNGEE. The CDR3 nucleotides are TGTGCCAGCAGCGTAGGGGACAGGGGGTTGGAGCAGTACTTC. Translating gives CASSVGDRGLEQYF.

The chain is built from TRBV3-1 and TRBJ1-2, with TRBD1 matching over 7 bases. The CDR3 has 15 residues. Trimming at V came to 6 bases and at J to 7 bases, leaving 14 bases not matched to a gene. The germline gives CDR1 LGHDT, CDR2 YNNKEL (reference sequence). This chain's CDR3 is CASSLTGGGQAGYTF. Here the CDR3 DNA reads TGTGCCAGCAGTCTAACAGGAGGCGGACAGGCTGGCTACACCTTC.

CDR3 in amino acids: CASSLQGKETQYF. DNA of the CDR3: TGTGCCAGCAGCTTACAGGGGAAAGAGACCCAGTACTTC. This chain uses TRBV5-5 with TRBJ2-5, with TRBD1 matching 7 bases. Germline trimming cut 2 bases from V and 3 bases from J; bases unmatched to any gene: 1. CDR1 is SGHKS, CDR2 YYEKEE, per germline (reference sequence). The CDR3 is 13 residues long.